The 15 T cell receptor beta chains below come from one sample, sequenced in a study of T cell changes during pregnancy in multiple sclerosis. The data were produced by immunoSEQ multiplex PCR, yet TCRdb's version contains in-frame clones alone and is incomplete. The profile shows about 84,000 clones, about 94% of them singletons. The material was peripheral blood, obtained in the second trimester of pregnancy. The receptors come from a female donor in good health, enrolled as a control in a pregnancy study.

This clone was detected only once. The chain uses TRBV2 and TRBJ2-5; D might be TRBD1 (6 bases). V gave up 2 bases and J gave up 3 bases, with 7 bases separating them. The germline CDR1 and CDR2 sequences are SNHLY and FYNNEI. The CDR3 is 13 amino acids. The chain's CDR3 is CASSENREETQYF. DNA for the CDR3: TGTGCCAGCAGTGAAAACAGGGAAGAGACCCAGTACTTC.

The gene calls are TRBV5-4 and TRBJ1-2; D remains ambiguous. The V end lost 0 bases, the J end lost 12 bases, and 12 bases lay between the germline ends. Germline CDR1 SGHNT, CDR2 YYREEE (reference sequence). The CDR3 runs to 12 residues. In DNA, the CDR3 is TGTGCCAGCAGCTTGGATGGTCAAGGAGACACCTTC. Translation: CASSLDGQGDTF. The full variable domain, with the rest looked up from reference TRBV5-4 and TRBJ1-2, is ETGVTQSPTHLIKTRGQQVTLRCSSQSGHNTVSWYQQALGQGPQFIFQYYREEENGRGNFPPRFSGLQFPNYSSELNVNALELDDSALYLCASSLDGQGDTFGSGTRLTVV.

The DNA of the CDR3 is TGTGCCAGCAGCTCGTATAGCGGGACGACTATGAATGAGCAGTTCTTC. It is translated as CASSSYSGTTMNEQFF. The V call is TRBV14, the J call TRBJ2-1; 8 bases map to TRBD2. Per the germline V gene, CDR1 is SGHDN and CDR2 is FVKESK. The length of the CDR3 is 16 residues. The ends lost 5 bases at V and 7 bases at J; junction bases unmatched: 13.

The chain recombines TRBV2 with TRBJ1-4; 9 nucleotides align to TRBD1. The CDR3 has 15 amino acids. Per germline, CDR1 SNHLY and CDR2 FYNNEI. Trimming at V came to 3 bases and at J to 8 bases, leaving 7 bases not matched to a gene. CDR3 loop: CASSEGDRVAEKLFF. The CDR3 DNA is TGTGCCAGCAGTGAGGGGGACAGGGTGGCGGAAAAACTGTTTTTT.

V usage is TRBV28 and J usage is TRBJ2-1; no firm D call. This CDR3 has 13 residues. Trimming stripped 6 bases from V and 12 bases from J, with 18 bases between. Germline-derived CDR1 and CDR2 are MDHEN and SYDVKM. The CDR3 reads CASSPVLIGTQFF. The CDR3 nucleotides are TGTGCCAGCAGCCCCGTCCTGATCGGTACGCAGTTCTTC. Filled out from reference TRBV28 and TRBJ2-1, the complete variable domain reads DVKVTQSSRYLVKRTGEKVFLECVQDMDHENMFWYRQDPGLGLRLIYFSYDVKMKEKGDIPEGYSVSREKKERFSLILESASTNQTSMYLCASSPVLIGTQFFGPGTRLTVL.

This clone was seen more than once but under ten times. The gene calls are TRBV25-1 and TRBJ2-2; 7 nucleotides match TRBD2. Trimming cost V 6 bases and J 6 bases; bases outside gene matches: 7. The V gene's germline CDR1 is MGHDK and CDR2 SYGVNS. This CDR3 has 14 residues. The CDR3 is CASRERDPPGELFF. The CDR3 coding sequence is TGTGCCAGCAGAGAGCGGGATCCCCCCGGGGAGCTGTTTTTT. The full variable domain, rest sourced from reference TRBV25-1 and TRBJ2-2, is EADIYQTPRYLVIGTGKKITLECSQTMGHDKMYWYQQDPGMELHLIHYSYGVNSTEKGDLSSESTVSRIRTEHFPLTLESARPSHTSQYLCASRERDPPGELFFGEGSRLTVL.

This chain joins TRBV27 and TRBJ2-7, with 9 nucleotides matching TRBD2. The CDR3 covers 15 residues. Germline CDR1 MNHEY, CDR2 SMNVEV (reference sequence). V lost 6 bases and J lost 1; bases outside the gene matches: 7. This chain's CDR3 is CASSNGAGGSYEQYF. The CDR3 region has the DNA TGTGCCAGCAGCAACGGGGCGGGAGGGTCCTACGAGCAGTACTTC.

This sequence joins TRBV19 and TRBJ2-3; a possible D gene is TRBD1 (5 bases). Trimming stripped 4 bases from V and 1 base from J, with 9 bases between. CDR1 is LNHDA and CDR2 is SQIVND in the germline V gene (reference sequence). This CDR3 spans 14 amino acids. The CDR3 DNA sequence: TGTGCCAGTAGTACCAGGGTTGGCACAGATACGCAGTATTTT. Its translation: CASSTRVGTDTQYF.

The chain joins TRBV7-2 to TRBJ2-3; 11 nucleotides align to TRBD1. V lost 5 bases, J lost 9 bases, and 7 bases stayed unmatched. The V gene's germline CDR1 is SGHTA and CDR2 FQGNSA. This CDR3 comprises 14 residues. The CDR3 reads CASSEGQGAGTQYF. The CDR3, as DNA: TGTGCCAGCAGCGAAGGACAGGGGGCGGGGACGCAGTATTTT. Looking up the rest from reference TRBV7-2 and TRBJ2-3 gives the full variable domain: GAGVSQSPSNKVTEKGKDVELRCDPISGHTALYWYRQSLGQGLEFLIYFQGNSAPDKSGLPSDRFSAERTGGSVSTLTIQRTQQEDSAVYLCASSEGQGAGTQYFGPGTRLTVL.

CDR3: CASSTGTSGSSYNEQFF. CDR3 DNA sequence: TGTGCCAGCAGTACCGGGACTAGCGGGAGCTCCTACAATGAGCAGTTCTTC. V and J are TRBV27 and TRBJ2-1; 14 bases match TRBD2. The CDR3 extends over 17 amino acids. The V gene's germline CDR1 is MNHEY and CDR2 SMNVEV (reference sequence). Trimming at V came to 5 bases and at J to 0 bases, leaving 3 bases not matched to a gene.

This chain links TRBV29-1 with TRBJ2-3, with 7 bases identical to TRBD2. V was clipped by 4 bases and J by 1 base; unmatched bases: 8. Per the germline V gene, CDR1 is SQVTM and CDR2 is ANQGSEA. The CDR3 extends over 15 amino acids. The CDR3 sequence is CSVGTRGIGTDTQYF. DNA for the CDR3: TGCAGCGTTGGGACTAGGGGTATCGGCACAGATACGCAGTATTTT.

The V gene is TRBV7-2, the J gene TRBJ2-1, with D perhaps matching TRBD2 (5 bases). This CDR3 is built from 16 residues. V shed 2 bases and J shed 4 bases, with 15 bases lying between them. CDR1 SGHTA and CDR2 FQGNSA come from the germline V gene. In DNA, the CDR3 is TGTGCCAGCAGCTTAATGTTTGAACTAGGTTACAATGAGCAGTTCTTC. Translating it yields CASSLMFELGYNEQFF. The full variable domain, completed using reference TRBV7-2 and TRBJ2-1, is GAGVSQSPSNKVTEKGKDVELRCDPISGHTALYWYRQSLGQGLEFLIYFQGNSAPDKSGLPSDRFSAERTGGSVSTLTIQRTQQEDSAVYLCASSLMFELGYNEQFFGPGTRLTVL.

In this sample, this clone turned up a few times. The chain uses TRBV6-1 and TRBJ2-4; 7 nucleotides align to TRBD2. The ends lost 7 bases at V and 10 bases at J; junction bases unmatched: 7. The germline V gene encodes CDR1 MNHNS and CDR2 SASEGT. The CDR3 extends over 12 amino acids. DNA of the CDR3: TGTGCCAGCAATTACCGGGACTATATTCAGTACTTC. Translated, it gives CASNYRDYIQYF.

This chain links TRBV5-1 with TRBJ2-3; 13 nucleotides agree with TRBD2. CDR3 length: 18 residues. The V and J ends lost 3 bases and 4 bases, in that order; junction bases with no gene match: 11. Looked up from germline, CDR1 is SGHRS and CDR2 is YFSETQ. CDR3 in DNA: TGCGCCAGCAGCTCCCAAGCGACTAGCGGGAGGTTCGCAGATACGCAGTATTTT. It specifies CASSSQATSGRFADTQYF.

Remarks on this clone: A junction end diverges from the germline sequence, so it may reflect a read error. The J gene is TRBJ2-1, the V gene TRBV7-7, with 8 bases lining up with TRBD2. Germline assignment: CDR1 SSHAT and CDR2 FNYEAQ (reference sequence). The CDR3 extends over 15 amino acids. The CDR3 bases are TGTGCTAGCAGCCAAGGACTAGCTACCTACAATGAGCAGTTCTTC. Residues: CASSQGLATYNEQFF.